This TCR beta chain was observed in a study of blood T cell repertoires in COVID-19. Study details: From T cells, B-cell-depleted T cells, or PBMCs came the material, which was cDNA or gDNA.

Per germline, CDR1 SGHNT and CDR2 YENEEA. This CDR3 has 16 amino acids. V shed 1 base, J shed 2 bases, and the junction held 6 bases outside the gene matches. In the study's own analysis: Researchers report that nucleated cell counts were estimated from reference gene primer amplification. This table comes from immunoSEQ multiplex PCR, and its TCRdb copy is limited to in-frame clones, with some not included. D and trimming come from the DNA, and the V and J calls and clone size come from that table. The sample yields 200,000 to 250,000 clones, 82% seen once. The sequenced material came from peripheral blood. This chain connects TRBV11-3 to TRBJ2-5; 8 bases match TRBD2. The receptor's source is an elderly woman with acute or convalescent COVID-19. CDR3 residues: CASSLAGLGTQETQYF. CDR3 in DNA: TGTGCCAGCAGCTTAGCGGGACTAGGAACACAAGAGACCCAGTACTTC.